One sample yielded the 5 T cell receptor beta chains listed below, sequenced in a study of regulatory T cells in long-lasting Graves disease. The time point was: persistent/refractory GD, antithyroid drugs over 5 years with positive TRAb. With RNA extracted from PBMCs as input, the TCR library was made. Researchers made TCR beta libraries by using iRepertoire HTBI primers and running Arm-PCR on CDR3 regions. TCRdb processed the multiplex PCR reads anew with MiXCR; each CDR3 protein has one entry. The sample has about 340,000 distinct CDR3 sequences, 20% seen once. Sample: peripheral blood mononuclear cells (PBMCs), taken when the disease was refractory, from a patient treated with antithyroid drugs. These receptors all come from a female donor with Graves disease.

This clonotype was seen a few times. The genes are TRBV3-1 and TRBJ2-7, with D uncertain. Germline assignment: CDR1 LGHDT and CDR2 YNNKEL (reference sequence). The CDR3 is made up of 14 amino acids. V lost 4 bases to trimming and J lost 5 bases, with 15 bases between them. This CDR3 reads CASSRDGFGNEQYF. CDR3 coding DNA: TGTGCCAGCAGCCGGGATGGGTTTGGGAACGAGCAGTACTTC.

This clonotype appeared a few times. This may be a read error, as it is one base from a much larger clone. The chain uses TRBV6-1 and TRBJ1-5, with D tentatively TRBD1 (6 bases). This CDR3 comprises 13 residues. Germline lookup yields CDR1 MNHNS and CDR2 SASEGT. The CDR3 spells CTSSGQQNQPQHF. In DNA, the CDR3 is TGTACCAGCAGCGGACAGCAGAATCAGCCCCAGCATTTT.

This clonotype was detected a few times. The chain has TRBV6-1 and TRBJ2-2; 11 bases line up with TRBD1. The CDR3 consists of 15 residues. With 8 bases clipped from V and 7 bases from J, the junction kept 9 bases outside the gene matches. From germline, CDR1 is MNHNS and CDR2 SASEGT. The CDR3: CASLKDRGPHGELFF. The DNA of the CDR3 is TGTGCCAGCCTTAAGGACAGGGGGCCACACGGGGAGCTGTTTTTT.

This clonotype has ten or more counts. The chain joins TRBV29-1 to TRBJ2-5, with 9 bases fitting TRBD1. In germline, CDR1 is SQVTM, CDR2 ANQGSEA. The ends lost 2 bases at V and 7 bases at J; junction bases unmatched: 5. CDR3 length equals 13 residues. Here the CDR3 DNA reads TGCAGCGTTGAAACAGGGGGCGGCGGGACCCAGTACTTC. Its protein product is CSVETGGGGTQYF.

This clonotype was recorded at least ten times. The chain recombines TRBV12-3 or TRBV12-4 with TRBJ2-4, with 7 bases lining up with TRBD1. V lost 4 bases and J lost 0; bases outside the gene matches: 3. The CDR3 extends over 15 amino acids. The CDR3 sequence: CASSYNRGAKNIQYF. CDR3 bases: TGTGCCAGCAGTTATAACAGGGGAGCCAAAAACATTCAGTACTTC.